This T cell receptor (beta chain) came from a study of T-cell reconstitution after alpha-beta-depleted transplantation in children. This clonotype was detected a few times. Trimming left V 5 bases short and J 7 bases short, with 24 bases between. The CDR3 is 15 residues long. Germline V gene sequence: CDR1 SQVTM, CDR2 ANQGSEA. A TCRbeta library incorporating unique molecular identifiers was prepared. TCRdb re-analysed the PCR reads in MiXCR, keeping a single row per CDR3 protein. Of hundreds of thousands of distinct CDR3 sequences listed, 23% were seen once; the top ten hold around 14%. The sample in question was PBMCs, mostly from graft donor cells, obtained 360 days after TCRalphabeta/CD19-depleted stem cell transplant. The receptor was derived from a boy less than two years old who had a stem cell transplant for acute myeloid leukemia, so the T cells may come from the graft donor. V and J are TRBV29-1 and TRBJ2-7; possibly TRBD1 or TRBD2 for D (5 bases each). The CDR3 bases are TGCAGCGTTTTGGTGGGGAAATCCCGTTGGGGGGAGCAGTACTTC. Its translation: CSVLVGKSRWGEQYF.